This T cell receptor (beta chain) was observed in a study of PD-1 blockade in classical Hodgkin lymphoma. Profiled with immunoSEQ multiplex PCR; TCRdb holds only in-frame clones, not every one. Among 90,000 or so clones listed, 78% were seen once. The time point: cycle 4 day 1 (C4D1), after less than 7 weeks of nivolumab. All trial patients relapsed after autologous stem cell transplantation. This clone was found once. Compared with germline, one end of the junction differs, possibly owing to a read error. The CDR3 has 17 residues. Germline assignment: CDR1 MDHEN and CDR2 SYDVKM. The specimen comprised peripheral blood mononuclear cells (PBMCs), sampled before the fourth cycle of nivolumab. The sequence derives from a human donor with classical Hodgkin lymphoma. The chain joins TRBV28 to TRBJ2-7; no reliable D call. The DNA of the CDR3 is TGTTCCAGTTTATCCTTAGGTGGCGGATTTTCCGGCTACGAGCAGTACTTC. It is translated as CSSLSLGGGFSGYEQYF.